This TCR beta chain was obtained from a study of patients with pleural tuberculosis. TCRdb passed the reads through MiXCR, listing each CDR3 protein once. The sample consists of around 49,000 distinct CDR3 sequences, approximately 7.5% of them appearing once. This clonotype was seen repeatedly, ten times or more. Trimming took off 0 bases at V and 8 bases at J, with 9 bases between the two ends. In germline, CDR1 is ENHRY, CDR2 SYGVKD. This CDR3 has 13 residues. This sequence joins TRBV10-3 and TRBJ2-3; no definite D call. The sequence came from a human donor with pleural tuberculosis. The CDR3 bases are TGTGCCATCAGTGAGTCTGAGTATGCTACGCAGTATTTT. It encodes CAISESEYATQYF.